This T cell receptor (beta chain) was observed in a study of T cell repertoires in cytomegalovirus infection. Across the study: Epitope selection comprised recently identified HLA-C-restricted CMV epitopes and well-studied HLA-B-restricted CMV epitopes. Public TCR beta signatures were indicative of both CMV infection and a matching HLA type. Findings and limits, study-wide: HLA-C-restricted CMV clonotypes gave the most frequent clonotype in two of eight donors. Carriage of CMV together with the relevant HLA was identifiable through cumulative public TCR beta family frequency.

TCRdb re-called the reads with MiXCR, one entry per CDR3 protein. The sample includes a few hundred thousand distinct CDR3 sequences, around two fifths of them seen just once. This clonotype was counted between two and nine times. Antigen specificity is unknown. CDR3 size: 15 residues. V lost 5 bases, J lost 5 bases, and 9 bases stayed unmatched. The sequenced sample was cultured PBMCs, obtained from culture after CMV antigen stimulation. The rearrangement links TRBV12-3 or TRBV12-4 to TRBJ2-7; TRBD2 agrees at 10 bases. The clonotype comes from a human donor in good health (CMV status not recorded). Some clones in this sample may be carry-over from other donors' samples. CDR3 sequence reads: CASSPGTSVKNEQYF. The CDR3 DNA is TGTGCCAGCAGTCCCGGGACTAGCGTGAAAAACGAGCAGTACTTC.